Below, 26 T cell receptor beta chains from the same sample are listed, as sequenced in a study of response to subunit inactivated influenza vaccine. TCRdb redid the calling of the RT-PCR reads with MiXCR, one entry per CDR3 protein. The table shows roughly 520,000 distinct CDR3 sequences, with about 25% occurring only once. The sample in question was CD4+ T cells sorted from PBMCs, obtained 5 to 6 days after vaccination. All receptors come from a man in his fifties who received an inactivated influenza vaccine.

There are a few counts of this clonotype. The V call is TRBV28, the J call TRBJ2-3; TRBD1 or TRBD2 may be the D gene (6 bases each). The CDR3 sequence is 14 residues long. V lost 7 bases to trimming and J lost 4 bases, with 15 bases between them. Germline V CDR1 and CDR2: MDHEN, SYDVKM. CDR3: CASTLGGRSDTQYF. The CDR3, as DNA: TGTGCCAGCACCCTAGGGGGGAGGTCAGATACGCAGTATTTT.

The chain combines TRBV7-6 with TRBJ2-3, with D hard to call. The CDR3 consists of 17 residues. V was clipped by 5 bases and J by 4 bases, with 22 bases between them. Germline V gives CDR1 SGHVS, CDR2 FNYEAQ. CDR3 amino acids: CASSPGLMAKRADTQYF. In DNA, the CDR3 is TGTGCCAGCAGCCCGGGCCTTATGGCGAAGCGTGCAGATACGCAGTATTTT.

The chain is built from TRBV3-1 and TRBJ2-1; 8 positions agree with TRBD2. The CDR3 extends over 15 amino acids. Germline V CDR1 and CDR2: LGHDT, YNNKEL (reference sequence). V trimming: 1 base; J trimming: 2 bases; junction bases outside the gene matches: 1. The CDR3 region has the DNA TGTGCCAGCAGCCAAGGGCGGGGGGCCTACAATGAGCAGTTCTTC. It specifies CASSQGRGAYNEQFF.

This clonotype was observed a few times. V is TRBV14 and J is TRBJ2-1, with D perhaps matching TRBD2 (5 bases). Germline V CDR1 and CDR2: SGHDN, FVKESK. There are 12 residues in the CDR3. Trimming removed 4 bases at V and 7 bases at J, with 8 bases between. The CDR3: CASSRSGNEQFF. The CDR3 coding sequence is TGTGCCAGCAGCCGGTCGGGGAATGAGCAGTTCTTC.

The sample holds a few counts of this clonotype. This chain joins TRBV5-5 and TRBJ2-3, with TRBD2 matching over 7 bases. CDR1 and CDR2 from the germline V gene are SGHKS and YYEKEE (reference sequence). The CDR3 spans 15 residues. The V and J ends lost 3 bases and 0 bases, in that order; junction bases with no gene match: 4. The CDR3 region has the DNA TGTGCCAGCAGCTCGCTAGCGGAGAGCACAGATACGCAGTATTTT. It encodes CASSSLAESTDTQYF.

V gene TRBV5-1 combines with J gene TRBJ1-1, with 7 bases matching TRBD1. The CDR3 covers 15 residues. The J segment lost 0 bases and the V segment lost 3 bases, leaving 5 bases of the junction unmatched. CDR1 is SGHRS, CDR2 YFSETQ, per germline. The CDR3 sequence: CASSWTGQLNTEAFF. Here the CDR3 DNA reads TGCGCCAGCAGCTGGACGGGACAGTTGAACACTGAAGCTTTCTTT.

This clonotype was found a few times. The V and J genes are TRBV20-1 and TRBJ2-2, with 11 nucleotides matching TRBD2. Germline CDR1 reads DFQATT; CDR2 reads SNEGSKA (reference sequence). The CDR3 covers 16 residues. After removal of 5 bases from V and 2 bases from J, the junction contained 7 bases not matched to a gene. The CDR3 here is CSAFPGTSGNTGELFF. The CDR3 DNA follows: TGCAGTGCTTTCCCCGGGACTAGCGGTAACACCGGGGAGCTGTTTTTT.

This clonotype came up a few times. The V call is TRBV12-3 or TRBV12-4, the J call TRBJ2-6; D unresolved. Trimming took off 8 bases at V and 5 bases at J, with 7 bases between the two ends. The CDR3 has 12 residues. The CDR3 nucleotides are TGTGCCAGCGGTGACAGGGCCAACGTCCTGACTTTC. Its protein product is CASGDRANVLTF.

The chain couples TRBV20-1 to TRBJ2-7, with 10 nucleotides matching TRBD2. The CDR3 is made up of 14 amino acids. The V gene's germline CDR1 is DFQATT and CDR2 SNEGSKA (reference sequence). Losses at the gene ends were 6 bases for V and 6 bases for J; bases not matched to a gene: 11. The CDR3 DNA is TGCAGTGCCCGTCCGGAGCGGGAGGGCAGCGAGCAGTACTTC. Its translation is CSARPEREGSEQYF.

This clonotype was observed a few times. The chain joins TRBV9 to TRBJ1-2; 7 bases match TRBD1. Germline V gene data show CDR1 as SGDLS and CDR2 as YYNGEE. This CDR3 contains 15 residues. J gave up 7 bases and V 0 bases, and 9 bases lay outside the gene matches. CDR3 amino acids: CASSVGSTGFGGYTF. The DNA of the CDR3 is TGTGCCAGCAGCGTAGGTTCGACAGGGTTTGGTGGCTACACCTTC.

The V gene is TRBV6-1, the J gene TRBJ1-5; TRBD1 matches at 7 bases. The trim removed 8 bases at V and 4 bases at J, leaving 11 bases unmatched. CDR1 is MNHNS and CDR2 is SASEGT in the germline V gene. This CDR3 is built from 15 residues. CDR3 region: CASHGGAGGNQPQHF. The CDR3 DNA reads TGTGCCAGCCATGGTGGTGCAGGGGGTAATCAGCCCCAGCATTTT.

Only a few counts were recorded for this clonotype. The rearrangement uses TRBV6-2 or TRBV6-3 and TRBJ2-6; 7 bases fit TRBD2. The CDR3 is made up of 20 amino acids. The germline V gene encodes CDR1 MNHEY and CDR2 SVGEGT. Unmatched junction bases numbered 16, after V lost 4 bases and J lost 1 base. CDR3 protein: CASSSYYQRETRSGANVLTF. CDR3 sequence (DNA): TGTGCCAGCAGTTCCTACTACCAGCGGGAAACGCGGTCTGGGGCCAACGTCCTGACTTTC.

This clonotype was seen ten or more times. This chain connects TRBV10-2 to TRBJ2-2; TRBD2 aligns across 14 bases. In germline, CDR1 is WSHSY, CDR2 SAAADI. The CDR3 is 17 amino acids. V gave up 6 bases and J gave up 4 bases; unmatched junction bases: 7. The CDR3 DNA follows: TGCGCCAGCAGGGAGACTAGCGGGAGGGTGCCCACCGGGGAGCTGTTTTTT. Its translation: CASRETSGRVPTGELFF.

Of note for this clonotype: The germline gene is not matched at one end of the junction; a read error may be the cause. This chain's CDR3 is CVSSLGASGANVLTF. CDR3 bases: TGTGTCAGCAGTTTAGGGGCCTCCGGGGCCAACGTCCTGACTTTC. This chain connects TRBV12-3 or TRBV12-4 to TRBJ2-6; maybe TRBD1 (5 bases). This CDR3 contains 15 residues.

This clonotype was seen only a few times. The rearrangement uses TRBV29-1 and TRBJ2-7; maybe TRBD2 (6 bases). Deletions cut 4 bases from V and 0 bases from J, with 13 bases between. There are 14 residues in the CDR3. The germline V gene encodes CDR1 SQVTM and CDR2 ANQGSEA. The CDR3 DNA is TGCAGCGTTGGTTTGGGGGGAAGCTCCTACGAGCAGTACTTC. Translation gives CSVGLGGSSYEQYF.

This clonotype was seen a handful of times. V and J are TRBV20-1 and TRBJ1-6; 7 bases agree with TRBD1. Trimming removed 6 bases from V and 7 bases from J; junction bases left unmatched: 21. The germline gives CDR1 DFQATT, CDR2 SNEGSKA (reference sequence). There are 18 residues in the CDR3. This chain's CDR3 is CSASTRTGMGQSNSPLHF. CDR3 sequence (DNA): TGCAGTGCCAGCACACGAACAGGGATGGGACAGAGCAATTCACCCCTCCACTTT.

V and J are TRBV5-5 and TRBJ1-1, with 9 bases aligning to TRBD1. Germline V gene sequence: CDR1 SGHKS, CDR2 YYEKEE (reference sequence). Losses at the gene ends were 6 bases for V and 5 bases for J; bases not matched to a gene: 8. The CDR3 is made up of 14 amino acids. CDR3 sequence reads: CASILRQGVTEAFF. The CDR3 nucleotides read TGTGCCAGCATCCTTAGACAGGGGGTTACTGAAGCTTTCTTT.

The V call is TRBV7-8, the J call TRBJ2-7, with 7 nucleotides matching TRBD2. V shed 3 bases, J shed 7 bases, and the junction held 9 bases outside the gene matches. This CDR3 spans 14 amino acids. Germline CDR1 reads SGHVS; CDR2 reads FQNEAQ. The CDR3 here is CASSFGTIEGEQYF. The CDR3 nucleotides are TGTGCCAGCAGCTTCGGGACTATTGAGGGGGAGCAGTACTTC.

The CDR3 coding sequence is TGCGCCAGCAGCCGTCGGGAGGGGGGCAATGAGCAGTTCTTC. Translating it yields CASSRREGGNEQFF. The chain employs TRBV4-3 and TRBJ2-1, with 8 bases fitting TRBD2. Germline CDR1 reads LGHNA; CDR2 reads YSLEER. V was pared by 4 bases and J by 6 bases, with 5 bases of the junction left unmatched. The CDR3 length is 14 residues.

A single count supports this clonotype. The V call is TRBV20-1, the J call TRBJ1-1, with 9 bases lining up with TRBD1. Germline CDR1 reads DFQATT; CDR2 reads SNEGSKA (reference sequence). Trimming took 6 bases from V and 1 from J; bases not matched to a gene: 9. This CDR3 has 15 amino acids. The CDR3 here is CSALQGASRNTEAFF. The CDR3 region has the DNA TGCAGTGCGCTACAGGGGGCAAGCCGGAACACTGAAGCTTTCTTT.

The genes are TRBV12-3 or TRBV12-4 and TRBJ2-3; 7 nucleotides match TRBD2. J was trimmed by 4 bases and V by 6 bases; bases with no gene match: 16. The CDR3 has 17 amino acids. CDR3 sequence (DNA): TGTGCCAGCAGCCTAACTGGACTAGACGTGAGGCCAGATACGCAGTATTTT. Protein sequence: CASSLTGLDVRPDTQYF.

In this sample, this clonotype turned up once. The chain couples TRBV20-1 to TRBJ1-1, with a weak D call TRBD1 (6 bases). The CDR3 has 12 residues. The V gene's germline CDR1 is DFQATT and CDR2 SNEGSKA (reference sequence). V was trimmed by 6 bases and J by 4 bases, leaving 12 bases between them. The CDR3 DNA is TGCAGTGCGGTACTACAGGGCACTGAAGCTTTCTTT. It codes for CSAVLQGTEAFF.

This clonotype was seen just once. The CDR3 coding sequence is TGCGCCAGCAGCCAGGACCCGGGTGGGGGCGAGCAGTACTTC. It encodes CASSQDPGGGEQYF. The gene calls are TRBV4-3 and TRBJ2-7; D possibly matches TRBD1 or TRBD2 (5 bases each). The V end lost 3 bases, the J end lost 6 bases, and 15 bases lay between the germline ends. There are 14 residues in the CDR3. CDR1 is LGHNA, CDR2 YSLEER, per germline.

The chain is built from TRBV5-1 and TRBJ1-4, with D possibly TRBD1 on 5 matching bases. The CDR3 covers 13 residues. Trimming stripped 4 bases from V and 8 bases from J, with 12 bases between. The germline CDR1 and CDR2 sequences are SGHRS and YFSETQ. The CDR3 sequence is CASSRTGEEKLFF. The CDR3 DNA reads TGCGCCAGCAGCCGAACGGGGGAGGAAAAACTGTTTTTT.

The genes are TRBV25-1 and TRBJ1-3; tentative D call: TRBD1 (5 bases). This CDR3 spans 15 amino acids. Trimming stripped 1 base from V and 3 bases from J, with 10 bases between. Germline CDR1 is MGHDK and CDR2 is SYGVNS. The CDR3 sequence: CASSEWGGSGNTIYF. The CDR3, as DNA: TGTGCCAGCAGTGAATGGGGCGGCAGTGGAAACACCATATATTTT. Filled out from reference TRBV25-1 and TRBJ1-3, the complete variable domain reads EADIYQTPRYLVIGTGKKITLECSQTMGHDKMYWYQQDPGMELHLIHYSYGVNSTEKGDLSSESTVSRIRTEHFPLTLESARPSHTSQYLCASSEWGGSGNTIYFGEGSWLTVV.

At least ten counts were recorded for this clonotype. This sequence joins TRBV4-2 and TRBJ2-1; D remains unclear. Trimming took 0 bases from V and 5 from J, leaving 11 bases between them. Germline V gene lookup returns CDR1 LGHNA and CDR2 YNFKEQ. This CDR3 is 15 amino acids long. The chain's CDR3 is CASSQERQRNNEQFF. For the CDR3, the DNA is TGTGCCAGCAGCCAAGAGAGGCAGAGGAACAATGAGCAGTTCTTC.